This T cell receptor (beta chain) was observed in a study of T cell changes during pregnancy in multiple sclerosis. Sequencing used immunoSEQ multiplex PCR; TCRdb keeps in-frame clones, though not all of them. The sample holds approximately 53,000 clones; nearly 95% are singletons and the top ten take around 0.6%. Trimming pared 10 bases from V and 1 base from J, leaving 12 bases between. The CDR3 sequence is 13 residues long. Per germline, CDR1 MNHEY and CDR2 SVGAGI. Sample: CD4+ T cells from peripheral blood mononuclear cells, taken after pregnancy. The rearrangement joins TRBV6-5 to TRBJ2-3; TRBD2 is a possible D gene (6 bases). This TCR derives from a female donor in good health, enrolled as a control in a pregnancy study. The CDR3 protein is CATMSGGTDTQYF. In DNA, the CDR3 is TGTGCCACTATGTCGGGGGGCACAGATACGCAGTATTTT.